A selection of T cell receptor beta chains follows, all from one sample in a study of CD8 T cells in ankylosing spondylitis. TCRdb used MiXCR to reprocess the 5' RACE reads, holding one entry per CDR3 protein. Among 240,000 or so distinct CDR3 sequences listed, 8% to 9.5% were seen once. The source material was blood, either unsorted or a sorted T cell fraction (not recorded which). These receptors came from a male donor with ankylosing spondylitis or in good health (not recorded which). Each CDR3 is given without its conserved first and last residue. A clone size is listed for some rows: how often the clone was seen (once, few, many), or a class if it is expanded.

clone_size,v_call,j_call,cdr3_aa
NA,TRBV11-2,TRBJ1-6,ASSGRTGPFTHNSPLH
many,TRBV20-1,TRBJ1-1,SATDPGQGAIEAF
many,TRBV7-2,TRBJ2-7,ASSLGAGGGYEQY
few,TRBV7-9,TRBJ2-3,ASSLLVYTQY
many,TRBV14,TRBJ2-7,ASSLRGNKDEQY
few,TRBV7-9,TRBJ1-4,ASSRRNNEKLF
many,TRBV25-1,TRBJ2-7,ASRRQGYPYEQY
few,TRBV5-1,TRBJ2-7,ASSLAGARGTYEQY
many,TRBV20-1,TRBJ1-1,SAADEATEAF
few,TRBV20-1,TRBJ2-5,CARDGASGWLKETQY
many,TRBV5-1,TRBJ2-1,ASSSLASSYNEQF
many,TRBV6-1,TRBJ1-1,ASSERDRDPEAF
NA,TRBV20-1,TRBJ1-5,SASEGKGNQPQH
many,TRBV5-1,TRBJ2-2,ASSLGPASTQTGELF
NA,TRBV5-1,TRBJ2-2,ASSPTGGELF
NA,TRBV20-1,TRBJ2-2,SALSTGSNTGELF
few,TRBV29-1,TRBJ1-2,SVVGRQGANYGYT
NA,TRBV5-1,TRBJ2-3,ASSLNRATDTQY
many,TRBV7-2,TRBJ1-2,ASSLEVWAGYT
many,TRBV29-1,TRBJ2-7,SPWGQGVPTYEQY
many,TRBV5-1,TRBJ1-1,ASSLGWSKDTEAF
NA,TRBV12-3/TRBV12-4,TRBJ1-2,ASRPGGYGGYT
many,TRBV12-3/TRBV12-4,TRBJ2-7,ASSTPGRLSSYEQY
many,TRBV12-3/TRBV12-4,TRBJ2-2,ASRYPGQGNTGELF
few,TRBV15,TRBJ2-1,ATSRGRQGAYNEQF
many,TRBV20-1,TRBJ1-2,SAQRTGGIHGYT
many,TRBV20-1,TRBJ2-7,SARDSLYEQY
many,TRBV7-2,TRBJ2-7,ASSLDWTVAYEQY
NA,TRBV10-1,TRBJ2-2,ASRGRTGELF
many,TRBV25-1,TRBJ2-7,ASSPPTGAFYEQY
NA,TRBV30,TRBJ2-1,AWTSVKLEQF
many,TRBV20-1,TRBJ2-4,SAIPDLAKNIQY
many,TRBV6-5,TRBJ2-3,ASSLGVGTDTQY
few,TRBV6-2/TRBV6-3,TRBJ2-7,ASTVQGASYEQY
many,TRBV6-5,TRBJ1-1,ASSYSGSYTEAF
NA,TRBV4-2,TRBJ2-1,ASSQGKYPYNEQF
NA,TRBV19,TRBJ2-1,ASSIRTSGYIEQF
many,TRBV12-3/TRBV12-4,TRBJ1-1,ASSGGDEAF
few,TRBV7-2,TRBJ2-1,ASGRASNEQF
few,TRBV12-3/TRBV12-4,TRBJ1-5,ASSLGVRADQPQH
many,TRBV18,TRBJ1-5,ASSLFDRGVHQPQH
many,TRBV20-1,TRBJ1-2,SATSPGGGSYGYT
many,TRBV12-3/TRBV12-4,TRBJ2-5,ASSLAKGAKTQY
NA,TRBV5-1,TRBJ2-5,ASSSTWGSGQIRETQY
many,TRBV5-1,TRBJ2-3,ASSGDRGSTDTQY
NA,TRBV11-2,TRBJ2-1,ASSIQQGRNEQF
many,TRBV30,TRBJ1-6,AWSFGTRNSPLH
NA,TRBV7-6,TRBJ1-4,ASSPLSGLEKLF
once,TRBV4-3,TRBJ2-1,ASSQSDSDNEQF
NA,TRBV5-5,TRBJ1-4,ASSSGGNNEKLF
many,TRBV24-1,TRBJ2-5,APTRIGSETQY
many,TRBV7-8,TRBJ2-2,ASSSLKFVNLNTGELF
many,TRBV21-1,TRBJ1-5,ASSRPASNQPQH
many,TRBV6-2/TRBV6-3,TRBJ2-7,ASSPAGGPNEQY
many,TRBV20-1,TRBJ1-2,SANGQGVYGYT
many,TRBV6-1,TRBJ1-5,ASSRVGRDQPQH
many,TRBV5-1,TRBJ1-6,ASSTEPDSPLH
NA,TRBV7-2,TRBJ2-1,ASSPPGLVSHEQF
many,TRBV12-3/TRBV12-4,TRBJ2-3,ASSRGLAGARNTQY
NA,TRBV7-2,TRBJ2-1,ASSLGRGTSGIYEQF